Listed here are 6 T cell receptor beta chains from one sample, sequenced in a study of T cell repertoires in cytomegalovirus infection. TCRdb re-analysed the reads in MiXCR, keeping a single row per CDR3 protein. The repertoire holds about 500,000 distinct CDR3 sequences, 33% seen once, with roughly 15% in the top ten. The antigens for these receptors are not known. The specimen comprised cultured PBMCs, sampled from culture after CMV antigen stimulation. The receptors were sampled from a human donor in good health (CMV status not recorded). Some clones in this sample may be carry-over from other donors' samples.

There are a few counts of this clonotype. This chain links TRBV28 with TRBJ1-2, with unresolved D. The V gene's germline CDR1 is MDHEN and CDR2 SYDVKM. V lost 3 bases, J lost 4 bases, and 12 bases lay in between. This CDR3 comprises 14 residues. This CDR3 is CASSFQSGFYGYTF. The CDR3 DNA follows: TGTGCCAGCAGTTTTCAGTCGGGTTTCTATGGCTACACCTTC.

The chain carries TRBV27 and TRBJ2-7, with 7 bases lining up with TRBD1. The CDR3 runs 14 residues. Germline V gives CDR1 MNHEY, CDR2 SMNVEV (reference sequence). Trimming at V came to 5 bases and at J to 5 bases, leaving 9 bases not matched to a gene. The CDR3 protein is CASSTHRGVHEQYF. The CDR3 DNA reads TGTGCCAGCAGTACACACAGGGGAGTACACGAGCAGTACTTC.

This clonotype occurred a few times. The chain combines TRBV2 with TRBJ2-1; TRBD2 agrees at 9 bases. This CDR3 comprises 21 residues. Losses at the gene ends were 6 bases for V and 0 bases for J; bases not matched to a gene: 21. Germline CDR1 reads SNHLY; CDR2 reads FYNNEI. The CDR3 DNA sequence: TGTGCCAGCAGCGTGGGTTTTCTAGCGGGAAAGGCCGAAGGCTCCTACAATGAGCAGTTCTTC. This translates into CASSVGFLAGKAEGSYNEQFF. Full variable domain (missing parts from reference TRBV2 and TRBJ2-1): EPEVTQTPSHQVTQMGQEVILRCVPISNHLYFYWYRQILGQKVEFLVSFYNNEISEKSEIFDDQFSVERPDGSNFTLKIRSTKLEDSAMYFCASSVGFLAGKAEGSYNEQFFGPGTRLTVL.

This clonotype was seen only once. V gene TRBV20-1 combines with J gene TRBJ2-1; D uncertain. Germline values: CDR1 DFQATT, CDR2 SNEGSKA (reference sequence). V was cut by 5 bases and J by 0 bases, with 11 bases left in between. This CDR3 comprises 14 residues. Here the CDR3 DNA reads TGCAGTGCTTTAACAGTAAGCTCCTACAATGAGCAGTTCTTC. Translating gives CSALTVSSYNEQFF.

This clonotype was counted many times. The chain carries TRBV7-2 and TRBJ2-3, with unresolved D. The germline V and J ends were trimmed by 1 base and 2 bases, with 13 bases remaining between them. The CDR3 extends over 16 amino acids. Looked up from germline, CDR1 is SGHTA and CDR2 is FQGNSA. The CDR3 loop is CASSLETRLDTDTQYF. The CDR3 nucleotides are TGTGCCAGCAGCTTAGAGACCCGATTGGACACAGATACGCAGTATTTT.

This chain connects TRBV20-1 to TRBJ2-2; D not certain. From germline, CDR1 is DFQATT and CDR2 SNEGSKA (reference sequence). The CDR3 totals 12 residues. The V end was cut by 6 bases, the J end by 0 bases, with 5 bases between. CDR3 residues: CSAGSNTGELFF. The DNA for the CDR3 is TGCAGTGCAGGGTCGAACACCGGGGAGCTGTTTTTT.